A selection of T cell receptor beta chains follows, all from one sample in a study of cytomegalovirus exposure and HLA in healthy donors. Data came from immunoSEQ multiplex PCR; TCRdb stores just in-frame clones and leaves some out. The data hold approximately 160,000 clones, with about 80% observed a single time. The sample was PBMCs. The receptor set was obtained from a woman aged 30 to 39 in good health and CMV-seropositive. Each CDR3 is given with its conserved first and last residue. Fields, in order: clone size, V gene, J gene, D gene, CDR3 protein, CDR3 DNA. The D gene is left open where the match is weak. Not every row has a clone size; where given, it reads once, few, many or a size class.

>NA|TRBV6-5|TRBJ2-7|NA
CASSYSSVSSYEQYF
TGTGCCAGCAGTTACTCGAGTGTAAGCTCCTACGAGCAGTACTTC
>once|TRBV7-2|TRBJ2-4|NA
CASSKASSKNIQYF
TGTGCCAGCAGCAAGGCTAGCTCCAAAAACATTCAGTACTTC
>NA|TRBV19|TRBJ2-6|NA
CASNRQAYPTPSGANVLTF
TGTGCCAGTAATAGACAGGCCTATCCCACACCCTCTGGGGCCAACGTCCTGACTTTC
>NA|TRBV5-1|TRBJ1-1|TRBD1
CASSPSGTGGSGTEAFF
TGCGCCAGCAGCCCATCCGGGACAGGGGGCTCTGGGACTGAAGCTTTCTTT
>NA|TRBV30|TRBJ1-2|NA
CAWSVTGANYSYTF
TGTGCCTGGAGTGTTACGGGAGCTAACTATAGCTACACCTTC
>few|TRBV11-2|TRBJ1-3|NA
CASSQLERTAFSGNTIYF
TGTGCCAGCAGCCAACTCGAGCGGACAGCTTTCTCTGGAAACACCATATATTTT
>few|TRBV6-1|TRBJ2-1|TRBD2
CASSKIAGSYNEQFF
TGTGCCAGCAGCAAAATAGCGGGCTCCTACAATGAGCAGTTCTTC
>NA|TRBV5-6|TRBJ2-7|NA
CASSGGWGAYEQYF
TGTGCCAGCAGTGGTGGGTGGGGGGCCTACGAGCAGTACTTC
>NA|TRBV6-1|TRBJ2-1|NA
CASSEGGADYNEQFF
TGTGCCAGCAGTGAAGGCGGGGCCGACTACAATGAGCAGTTCTTC
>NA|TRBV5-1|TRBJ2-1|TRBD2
CASSTRTSGSGVRDEQFF
TGCGCCAGCAGTACCCGGACTAGCGGGAGTGGGGTCAGGGATGAGCAGTTCTTC
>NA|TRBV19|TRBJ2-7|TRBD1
CASSIVFKRWDRVYEQYF
TGTGCCAGTAGTATCGTCTTTAAGCGTTGGGACAGAGTCTACGAGCAGTACTTC
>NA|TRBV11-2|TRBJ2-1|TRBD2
CASSRLIAGRYNEQFF
TGTGCCAGCAGCCGCCTTATAGCGGGACGATACAATGAGCAGTTCTTC
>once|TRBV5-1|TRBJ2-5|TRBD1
CASSPLGTVQETQYF
TGCGCCAGCAGCCCTCTCGGGACAGTCCAAGAGACCCAGTACTTC
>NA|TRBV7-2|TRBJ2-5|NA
CASSLGVDRRETQYF
TGTGCCAGCAGCTTAGGGGTTGACAGAAGGGAGACCCAGTACTTC
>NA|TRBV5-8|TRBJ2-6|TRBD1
CASSSGQGAGANVLTF
TGTGCCAGCAGCTCCGGACAGGGCGCCGGGGCCAACGTCCTGACTTTC
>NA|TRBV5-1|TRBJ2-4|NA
CASSLVSLTVAKNIQYF
TGCGCCAGCAGCTTGGTTAGCCTTACCGTAGCCAAAAACATTCAGTACTTC
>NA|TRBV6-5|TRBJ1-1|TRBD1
CASSYSEGAGEAFF
TGTGCCAGCAGTTACTCGGAGGGGGCGGGTGAAGCTTTCTTT
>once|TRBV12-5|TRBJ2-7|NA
CASGLVRDLRGSGPYEQYF
TGTGCTAGTGGTTTGGTACGGGACCTACGAGGGAGCGGGCCCTACGAGCAGTACTTC
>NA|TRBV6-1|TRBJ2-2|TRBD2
CASSEGLGLASNTGELFF
TGTGCCAGCAGTGAAGGATTGGGACTAGCGTCGAACACCGGGGAGCTGTTTTTT
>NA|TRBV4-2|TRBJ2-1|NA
CASSLLPWGDEQFF
TGTGCCAGCAGCCTCCTACCCTGGGGGGATGAGCAGTTCTTC
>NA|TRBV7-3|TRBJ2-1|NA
CASSFLAGTHNEQFF
TGTGCCAGCAGTTTTCTAGCAGGAACCCACAATGAGCAGTTCTTC
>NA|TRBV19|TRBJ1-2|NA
CASSILNYGYTF
TGTGCCAGTAGTATCTTGAACTATGGCTACACCTTC
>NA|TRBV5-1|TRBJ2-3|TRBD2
CASTRGGSDTQYF
TGCGCCAGCACCCGGGGGGGCTCAGATACGCAGTATTTT
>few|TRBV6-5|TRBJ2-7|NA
CASSYSNIGVSYEQYF
TGTGCCAGCAGTTACTCGAATATAGGGGTATCCTACGAGCAGTACTTC
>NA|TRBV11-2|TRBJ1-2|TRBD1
CASSLNSDRGRVNYGYTF
TGTGCCAGCAGCTTAAATTCGGACAGGGGGCGAGTTAACTATGGCTACACCTTC